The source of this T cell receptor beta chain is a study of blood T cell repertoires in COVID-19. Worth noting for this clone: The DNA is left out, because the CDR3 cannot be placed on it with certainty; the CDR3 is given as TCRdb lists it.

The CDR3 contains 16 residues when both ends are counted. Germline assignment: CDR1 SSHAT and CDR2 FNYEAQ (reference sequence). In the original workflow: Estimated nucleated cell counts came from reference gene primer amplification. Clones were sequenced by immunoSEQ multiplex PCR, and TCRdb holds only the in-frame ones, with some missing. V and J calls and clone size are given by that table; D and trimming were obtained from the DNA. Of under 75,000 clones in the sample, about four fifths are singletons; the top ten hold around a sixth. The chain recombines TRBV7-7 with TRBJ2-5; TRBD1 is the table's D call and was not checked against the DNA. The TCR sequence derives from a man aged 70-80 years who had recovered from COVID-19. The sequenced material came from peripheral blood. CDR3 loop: CASSFGPGGAGETQYF.